These 10 T cell receptor beta chains share one sample of origin, sequenced in a study of response to subunit inactivated influenza vaccine. TCRdb re-called the RT-PCR reads with MiXCR, one entry per CDR3 protein. Of about 520,000 distinct CDR3 sequences in the sample, roughly 7.6% were seen once. The source material was PBMCs from blood, sampled 23 to 25 months after vaccination. These TCRs come from a man between 45 and 75 years old who received an inactivated influenza vaccine.

This clonotype turned up a few times. The CDR3 coding sequence is TGTGCCAGCAGTTTAAACAGAGGAAACACCATATATTTT. Protein product: CASSLNRGNTIYF. This chain links TRBV27 with TRBJ1-3; D gene ambiguous. Germline-derived CDR1 and CDR2 are MNHEY and SMNVEV (reference sequence). The CDR3 is 13 amino acids. Deletions cut 2 bases from V and 4 bases from J, with 6 bases between.

This clonotype was seen a handful of times. This chain links TRBV24-1 with TRBJ2-7, with 7 bases fitting TRBD1. The germline gives CDR1 KGHDR, CDR2 SFDVKD. The V segment lost 2 bases and the J segment 2 bases; nucleotides outside the gene matches: 5. The CDR3 is 15 residues long. CDR3 region: CATSDSQGNPYEQYF. The CDR3 DNA reads as TGTGCCACCAGTGATTCACAGGGGAACCCCTACGAGCAGTACTTC.

This chain uses TRBV20-1 with TRBJ2-1; D may be TRBD2 (6 bases). CDR1 is DFQATT and CDR2 is SNEGSKA in the germline V gene (reference sequence). CDR3 length equals 15 residues. V lost 6 bases and J 6 bases, leaving 21 bases between the germline ends. CDR3 bases: TGCAGTGCCCCCCCCCCAAGGGTGGAGGGCAATGAGCAGTTCTTC. It specifies CSAPPPRVEGNEQFF.

This clonotype came up a few times. In DNA form, the CDR3 reads TGCGCCAGCAGCCCGCGGACAGGGGTAGGGGACACTGAAGCTTTCTTT. This gives the protein CASSPRTGVGDTEAFF. The V and J genes are TRBV5-1 and TRBJ1-1; 9 bases line up with TRBD1. Germline values: CDR1 SGHRS, CDR2 YFSETQ. This CDR3 spans 16 amino acids. V was pared by 4 bases and J by 3 bases, with 10 bases of the junction left unmatched.

This clonotype was counted at least ten times. J is TRBJ1-6 and V is TRBV3-1, with D tentatively TRBD1 (5 bases). The CDR3 length is 15 residues. CDR1 is LGHDT and CDR2 is YNNKEL in the germline V gene (reference sequence). Trimming cost V 4 bases and J 7 bases, with 14 bases left between them. This CDR3 reads CASSPSGTTNSPLHF. The DNA of the CDR3 is TGTGCCAGCAGCCCCTCCGGGACCACAAATTCACCCCTCCACTTT.

This chain joins TRBV7-2 and TRBJ1-1; TRBD1 agrees at 9 bases. After removal of 5 bases from V and 2 bases from J, the junction contained 3 bases not matched to a gene. There are 14 residues in the CDR3. The germline CDR1 and CDR2 sequences are SGHTA and FQGNSA. The CDR3 sequence: CASSGDRDNTEAFF. DNA for the CDR3: TGTGCCAGCAGCGGGGACAGGGATAACACTGAAGCTTTCTTT.

This clonotype was counted a few times. This chain connects TRBV7-9 to TRBJ1-6; D ambiguous. CDR1 and CDR2 (germline): SEHNR, FQNEAQ (reference sequence). The V gene lost 5 bases and the J gene lost 11 bases, with 13 bases spanning the gap. CDR3 length equals 13 residues. The CDR3 is CASSVDSGAPLHF. CDR3 nucleotides: TGTGCCAGCAGCGTGGACTCCGGAGCACCCCTCCACTTT.

The chain uses TRBV12-3 or TRBV12-4 and TRBJ2-7; 14 positions agree with TRBD2. CDR3 length equals 17 residues. Losses at the gene ends were 6 bases for V and 2 bases for J; bases not matched to a gene: 9. The CDR3 spells CASSWTSGGLPPYEQYF. DNA of the CDR3: TGTGCCAGCAGCTGGACTAGCGGGGGGTTACCCCCCTACGAGCAGTACTTC.

This clonotype appeared many times. The chain combines TRBV24-1 with TRBJ2-1, with D possibly called TRBD1 or TRBD2 (5 bases each). Trimming took off 5 bases at V and 0 bases at J, with 13 bases between the two ends. There are 16 residues in the CDR3. CDR1 is KGHDR, CDR2 SFDVKD, per germline. CDR3 loop: CATSAGARSSYNEQFF. The DNA of the CDR3 is TGTGCCACCAGTGCCGGGGCTCGAAGCTCCTACAATGAGCAGTTCTTC.

This clonotype was detected many times. The gene calls are TRBV7-8 and TRBJ2-1, with 12 bases identical to TRBD2. CDR3 length equals 15 residues. J gave up 6 bases and V 4 bases, and 4 bases lay outside the gene matches. Per the germline V gene, CDR1 is SGHVS and CDR2 is FQNEAQ. The DNA for the CDR3 is TGTGCCAGCAGCTCCGGACTAGCGGGGACCAATGAGCAGTTCTTC. Amino acids: CASSSGLAGTNEQFF.